What follows are 9 T cell receptor beta chains derived from one specimen sequenced in a study of cytomegalovirus exposure and HLA in healthy donors. The PCR was carried out with 60 Vbeta primers and 13 Jbeta primers. TCRdb keeps only in-frame clones here, not all; method: immunoSEQ multiplex PCR. Of about 160,000 clones listed, approximately 75% are singletons. Source material: PBMCs. The receptors derive from a woman aged 18-30 years in good health and CMV-seronegative.

DNA of the CDR3: TGTGCCAGCAGCAAAAGAGAAGGGGCTGTTTACGAGCAGTACTTC. Translating it yields CASSKREGAVYEQYF. The chain recombines TRBV21-1 with TRBJ2-7; TRBD1, the table's D call, was not compared with the DNA. TRBV21-1 is described as a pseudogene. The length of the CDR3 is 15 residues.

V gene TRBV9 combines with J gene TRBJ1-1, with 9 bases aligning to TRBD1. The CDR3 has 14 amino acids. The V segment lost 4 bases and the J segment 7 bases; nucleotides outside the gene matches: 8. Germline V gene data show CDR1 as SGDLS and CDR2 as YYNGEE. CDR3 nucleotide sequence: TGTGCCAGCAGCCCCTGGACAGGGGCCGTTGAAGCTTTCTTT. Protein: CASSPWTGAVEAFF.

The V gene is TRBV11-2, the J gene TRBJ1-1; tentatively, D is TRBD1 (5 bases). Germline values: CDR1 SGHAT, CDR2 FQNNGV. The V gene lost 4 bases and the J gene lost 0 bases, with 12 bases spanning the gap. CDR3 length: 15 residues. The DNA of the CDR3 is TGTGCCAGCAGCTCCCGGGAGGGGATGAACACTGAAGCTTTCTTT. Translation: CASSSREGMNTEAFF.

The gene calls are TRBV5-1 and TRBJ1-2; perhaps TRBD1 as D (6 bases). Germline CDR1 SGHRS, CDR2 YFSETQ. Trimming stripped 4 bases from V and 3 bases from J, with 19 bases between. The length of the CDR3 is 16 residues. The CDR3 loop is CASSGELQGNDYGYTF. The CDR3 DNA reads as TGCGCCAGCAGCGGAGAGCTACAGGGAAATGACTATGGCTACACCTTC. The variable domain in full, with the rest retrieved from reference TRBV5-1 and TRBJ1-2, is KAGVTQTPRYLIKTRGQQVTLSCSPISGHRSVSWYQQTPGQGLQFLFEYFSETQRNKGNFPGRFSGRQFSNSRSEMNVSTLELGDSALYLCASSGELQGNDYGYTFGSGTRLTVV.

V gene TRBV28 combines with J gene TRBJ2-1; maybe TRBD1 (6 bases). The CDR3 totals 14 residues. Germline V gene sequence: CDR1 MDHEN, CDR2 SYDVKM. The V and J ends lost 4 bases and 2 bases respectively, with 9 bases between them. CDR3 sequence: CASSSGVAYNEQFF. CDR3 DNA: TGTGCCAGCAGTTCAGGGGTGGCCTACAATGAGCAGTTCTTC. Supplemented by reference TRBV28 and TRBJ2-1, the full variable domain reads DVKVTQSSRYLVKRTGEKVFLECVQDMDHENMFWYRQDPGLGLRLIYFSYDVKMKEKGDIPEGYSVSREKKERFSLILESASTNQTSMYLCASSSGVAYNEQFFGPGTRLTVL.

This chain uses TRBV11-2 with TRBJ1-4, with D possibly matching TRBD1 (5 bases). CDR1 SGHAT and CDR2 FQNNGV come from the germline V gene. V lost 5 bases to trimming and J lost 0 bases, with 10 bases between them. CDR3 size: 15 residues. The CDR3: CASSRQLATNEKLFF. DNA for the CDR3: TGTGCCAGCAGCAGACAGCTTGCAACTAATGAAAAACTGTTTTTT.

The V and J genes are TRBV28 and TRBJ1-1, with 11 bases matching TRBD1. V was pared by 0 bases and J by 0 bases, with 3 bases of the junction left unmatched. The CDR3 is 17 amino acids. Germline loops: CDR1 MDHEN, CDR2 SYDVKM. The CDR3 spells CASSLWGQGVLNTEAFF. The CDR3, as DNA: TGTGCCAGCAGTTTATGGGGACAGGGGGTTCTGAACACTGAAGCTTTCTTT.

This clone has a handful of counts. The chain carries TRBV6-1 and TRBJ2-3; 9 bases match TRBD1. The junction had 9 bases not matched to a gene; V was cut back by 2 bases and J by 3 bases. The CDR3 covers 17 residues. CDR1 and CDR2 (germline): MNHNS, SASEGT. The CDR3 protein is CASSEPWTGARTDTQYF. The CDR3 DNA reads TGTGCCAGCAGTGAACCGTGGACAGGGGCCAGGACAGATACGCAGTATTTT.

The chain couples TRBV5-1 to TRBJ2-5; D possibly corresponds to TRBD2 (5 bases). CDR1 is SGHRS and CDR2 is YFSETQ in the germline V gene. Trimming stripped 4 bases from V and 5 bases from J, with 12 bases between. The CDR3 has 13 residues. CDR3 bases: TGCGCCAGCAGCACGGAGGCCCGGGAGACCCAGTACTTC. Translated: CASSTEARETQYF.